What follows are 29 T cell receptor beta chains derived from one specimen sequenced in a study of blood T cell repertoires in COVID-19. The repertoire was sequenced with immunoSEQ multiplex PCR; TCRdb's copy has only in-frame clones and lacks some. There are just under 80,000 clones in the sample; more than 80% occur only once, and more than 4% lies in the top ten. The sequenced sample consisted of peripheral blood. The origin of the receptors is a woman in her 70s with acute or convalescent COVID-19.

CDR3 sequence: CASSLLTGVDTGELFF. CDR3 bases: TGTGCCAGCAGCCTATTAACAGGGGTCGACACCGGGGAGCTGTTTTTT. The gene calls are TRBV2 and TRBJ2-2; 7 bases match TRBD1. The CDR3 consists of 16 residues. The trim removed 6 bases at V and 3 bases at J, leaving 10 bases unmatched. Germline-derived CDR1 and CDR2 are SNHLY and FYNNEI.

The CDR3 DNA reads TGTGCCAGCAGCTTGGGTAGCGGGGGGATCACAGATACGCAGTATTTT. Encoded protein: CASSLGSGGITDTQYF. This chain connects TRBV5-5 to TRBJ2-3; the match to TRBD2 covers 10 bases. V trimming: 0 bases; J trimming: 2 bases; junction bases outside the gene matches: 3. The CDR3 is made up of 16 amino acids. Germline-derived CDR1 and CDR2 are SGHKS and YYEKEE (reference sequence).

V and J are TRBV9 and TRBJ1-6; D not certain. Germline loops: CDR1 SGDLS, CDR2 YYNGEE. The V end lost 2 bases, the J end lost 8 bases, and 8 bases lay between the germline ends. The CDR3 covers 13 residues. For the CDR3, the DNA is TGTGCCAGCAGCGTTATCACGGATTCACCCCTCCACTTT. Its translation is CASSVITDSPLHF.

CDR3 in DNA: TGTGCCAGCAGTGAGCGGGGGGCGGTGACTGAAGCTTTCTTT. Amino acid sequence: CASSERGAVTEAFF. The V and J genes are TRBV2 and TRBJ1-1; tentatively, D is TRBD1 (6 bases). The CDR3 covers 14 residues. The germline CDR1 and CDR2 sequences are SNHLY and FYNNEI. Trimming left V 3 bases short and J 5 bases short, with 13 bases between. Looking up the rest from reference TRBV2 and TRBJ1-1 gives the full variable domain: EPEVTQTPSHQVTQMGQEVILRCVPISNHLYFYWYRQILGQKVEFLVSFYNNEISEKSEIFDDQFSVERPDGSNFTLKIRSTKLEDSAMYFCASSERGAVTEAFFGQGTRLTVV.

This clone appeared once. This chain joins TRBV5-4 and TRBJ1-2; 8 bases align to TRBD1. V trimming: 0 bases; J trimming: 5 bases; junction bases outside the gene matches: 6. This CDR3 contains 15 residues. Looked up from germline, CDR1 is SGHNT and CDR2 is YYREEE (reference sequence). In nucleotides, the CDR3 is TGTGCCAGCAGCTTGGGGACAGGGATGGGTTATGGCTACACCTTC. Amino acids: CASSLGTGMGYGYTF.

This chain uses TRBV5-5 with TRBJ2-7; 11 bases map to TRBD2. CDR1 SGHKS and CDR2 YYEKEE come from the germline V gene (reference sequence). Trimming cost V 2 bases and J 2 bases; bases outside gene matches: 6. The CDR3 loop spans 16 amino acids. The CDR3 DNA follows: TGTGCCAGCAGCTTTCAGGGGACTAGCGGAACCTACGAGCAGTACTTC. The encoded protein is CASSFQGTSGTYEQYF.

This clone was seen just once. The CDR3 DNA follows: TGTGCCAGCAGCCTCTTGACTGCGAGCTCCTACAATGAGCAGTTCTTC. This translates into CASSLLTASSYNEQFF. This chain joins TRBV14 and TRBJ2-1, with D uncertain. V was cut by 4 bases and J by 0 bases, with 13 bases left in between. Germline values: CDR1 SGHDN, CDR2 FVKESK. The CDR3 consists of 16 residues.

CDR3 in amino acids: CASSPGNNQPQHF. The CDR3 nucleotides are TGCGCCAGCAGCCCCGGTAACAATCAGCCCCAGCATTTT. The chain has TRBV4-1 and TRBJ1-5; D is unresolved. The ends were cut back, 4 bases at V and 3 bases at J, with 7 bases in the middle. This CDR3 has 13 amino acids. Germline V gene data show CDR1 as MGHRA and CDR2 as YSYEKL.

The chain joins TRBV3-1 (or the pseudogene TRBV3-2) to TRBJ2-5; 9 positions match TRBD2. This CDR3 comprises 17 residues. The germline CDR1 and CDR2 sequences are LGHDT and YNNKEL (reference sequence). V lost 0 bases, J lost 2 bases, and 7 bases stayed unmatched. As DNA, the CDR3 is TGTGCCAGCAGCCAAGATCGGCGGGGGGGCGAACAAGAGACCCAGTACTTC. This codes for CASSQDRRGGEQETQYF.

The V and J genes are TRBV6-5 and TRBJ1-3; D is perhaps TRBD1 (5 bases). The V gene lost 0 bases and the J gene lost 3 bases, with 12 bases spanning the gap. There are 16 residues in the CDR3. CDR1 MNHEY and CDR2 SVGAGI come from the germline V gene. The CDR3, as DNA: TGTGCCAGCAGTTACTCGTCCAGGGTTGGTGGAAACACCATATATTTT. It codes for CASSYSSRVGGNTIYF.

The genes are TRBV7-9 and TRBJ2-1; 10 bases match TRBD2. Germline V CDR1 and CDR2: SEHNR, FQNEAQ (reference sequence). The CDR3 totals 15 residues. V shed 5 bases, J shed 2 bases, and the junction held 3 bases outside the gene matches. In DNA, the CDR3 is TGTGCCAGCAGCACGAGCGGGGGGGCCTACAATGAGCAGTTCTTC. Protein sequence: CASSTSGGAYNEQFF.

The gene calls are TRBV5-6 and TRBJ1-2; 7 positions match TRBD1. Germline V CDR1 and CDR2: SGHDT, YYEEEE. The CDR3 runs 15 residues. V dropped 0 bases and J dropped 3; count of bases not matched to a gene: 5. The CDR3 region is CASSLGTGLYYGYTF. The DNA for the CDR3 is TGTGCCAGCAGCTTGGGGACAGGTCTTTACTATGGCTACACCTTC.

The CDR3 nucleotides are TGTGCCAGCAGCGGGGACAGGGGCCATCAGCCCCAGCATTTT. Protein sequence: CASSGDRGHQPQHF. The chain is built from TRBV2 and TRBJ1-5, with 10 bases aligning to TRBD1. CDR1 is SNHLY and CDR2 is FYNNEI in the germline V gene. This CDR3 has 14 amino acids. J was trimmed by 5 bases and V by 6 bases; bases with no gene match: 4.

The V and J genes are TRBV19 and TRBJ1-2, with 9 nucleotides matching TRBD1. The CDR3 length is 14 residues. Germline V gene lookup returns CDR1 LNHDA and CDR2 SQIVND (reference sequence). J gave up 5 bases and V 5 bases, and 6 bases lay outside the gene matches. CDR3 residues: CASSPTGGAYGYTF. CDR3 in DNA: TGTGCCAGTAGTCCCACAGGGGGCGCGTATGGCTACACCTTC.

The V and J genes are TRBV11-1 and TRBJ2-5; 7 bases agree with TRBD2. Germline assignment: CDR1 SGHAT and CDR2 FQDESV (reference sequence). This CDR3 is built from 14 residues. V dropped 5 bases and J dropped 7; count of bases not matched to a gene: 10. CDR3 protein: CASSENLAATTQYF. The CDR3 nucleotides read TGTGCCAGCAGCGAAAACCTAGCGGCAACGACCCAGTACTTC.

This clone appeared once. The chain employs TRBV4-1 and TRBJ2-6; D is uncertain. This CDR3 is built from 15 residues. Germline loops: CDR1 MGHRA, CDR2 YSYEKL. Trimming pared 3 bases from V and 1 base from J, leaving 7 bases between. This CDR3 reads CASSQAASGANVLTF. CDR3 coding DNA: TGCGCCAGCAGCCAGGCGGCGTCTGGGGCCAACGTCCTGACTTTC.

Turning to this clone: Other nucleotide sequences in the sample specify the same CDR3. This chain uses TRBV3-1 (or the pseudogene TRBV3-2) with TRBJ1-2; D remains unclear. The CDR3 extends over 12 amino acids. The ends were cut back, 1 base at V and 8 bases at J, with 8 bases in the middle. The germline V gene has CDR1 LGHDT and CDR2 YNNKEL (reference sequence). The CDR3 DNA is TGTGCCAGCAGCCAAGGCCCCGGGGGCTACACCTTC. It yields the protein CASSQGPGGYTF.

CDR3 loop: CASSSPGGYEQYF. DNA for the CDR3: TGTGCCAGCAGTTCCCCGGGGGGGTACGAGCAGTACTTC. The chain recombines TRBV28 with TRBJ2-7; 8 bases map to TRBD2. CDR3 length: 13 amino acids. V was clipped by 4 bases and J by 4 bases; unmatched bases: 3. Germline V gene sequence: CDR1 MDHEN, CDR2 SYDVKM.

The V call is TRBV6-6, the J call TRBJ1-1; no firm D call. Germline V gives CDR1 MNHNY, CDR2 SVGAGI (reference sequence). The CDR3 has 16 residues. Trimming took 0 bases from V and 7 from J, leaving 18 bases between them. In DNA, the CDR3 is TGTGCCAGCAGTTACTCCGCGGCCCTAATTGATGGTGAAGCTTTCTTT. Translation: CASSYSAALIDGEAFF.

The genes are TRBV7-2 and TRBJ1-2; TRBD1 matches at 7 bases. Germline CDR1 reads SGHTA; CDR2 reads FQGNSA. The CDR3 has 13 amino acids. Trimming at V came to 6 bases and at J to 8 bases, leaving 9 bases not matched to a gene. CDR3 in amino acids: CASSYLTGQGYTF. As DNA, the CDR3 is TGTGCCAGCAGTTACTTGACAGGGCAGGGCTACACCTTC.

This chain links TRBV7-2 with TRBJ2-4; TRBD2 aligns across 7 bases. J lost 0 bases, V lost 1 base, and 6 bases had no gene match. Per germline, CDR1 SGHTA and CDR2 FQGNSA. There are 17 residues in the CDR3. CDR3 sequence reads: CASSLGRGSVAKNIQYF. As DNA, the CDR3 is TGTGCCAGCAGCTTAGGGCGGGGGAGCGTAGCCAAAAACATTCAGTACTTC. The variable domain in full, with the rest retrieved from reference TRBV7-2 and TRBJ2-4, is GAGVSQSPSNKVTEKGKDVELRCDPISGHTALYWYRQSLGQGLEFLIYFQGNSAPDKSGLPSDRFSAERTGGSVSTLTIQRTQQEDSAVYLCASSLGRGSVAKNIQYFGAGTRLSVL.

The chain employs TRBV5-1 and TRBJ2-2; the match to TRBD2 covers 7 bases. This CDR3 has 15 amino acids. Trimming at V came to 3 bases and at J to 2 bases, leaving 4 bases not matched to a gene. Per germline, CDR1 SGHRS and CDR2 YFSETQ. DNA for the CDR3: TGCGCCAGCAGCTCAGGACTAGTCAACACCGGGGAGCTGTTTTTT. It translates to CASSSGLVNTGELFF.

This clone showed up just once. The rearrangement links TRBV12-3 or TRBV12-4 to TRBJ1-1; D not certain. The length of the CDR3 is 12 residues. Trimming left V 7 bases short and J 0 bases short, with 6 bases between. In DNA form, the CDR3 reads TGTGCCAGCACCCTAATGAACACTGAAGCTTTCTTT. Its protein is CASTLMNTEAFF.

The gene calls are TRBV2 and TRBJ1-2; no reliable D call. CDR1 and CDR2 (germline): SNHLY, FYNNEI. The V gene lost 3 bases and the J gene lost 8 bases, with 4 bases spanning the gap. The CDR3 spans 10 residues. The CDR3: CASSESGYTF. In DNA form, the CDR3 reads TGTGCCAGCAGTGAGTCGGGCTACACCTTC.

The V gene is TRBV4-3, the J gene TRBJ1-1; TRBD1 is a possible D gene (5 bases). In germline, CDR1 is LGHNA, CDR2 YSLEER. The CDR3 consists of 15 residues. V was cut by 0 bases and J by 0 bases, with 8 bases left in between. CDR3 bases: TGCGCCAGCAGCCAAGATCAGGGATTGAACACTGAAGCTTTCTTT. This encodes CASSQDQGLNTEAFF.

This chain connects TRBV5-6 to TRBJ1-5; the D gene is possibly TRBD1 (6 bases). Germline V CDR1 and CDR2: SGHDT, YYEEEE. V lost 1 base to trimming and J lost 0 bases, with 17 bases between them. The CDR3 has 18 residues. DNA for the CDR3: TGTGCCAGCAGCTTGAAGGGGGGGGACCCTAATAGCAATCAGCCCCAGCATTTT. The encoded protein is CASSLKGGDPNSNQPQHF.

The V and J genes are TRBV7-2 and TRBJ1-2; D gene unclear. Germline lookup yields CDR1 SGHTA and CDR2 FQGNSA. CDR3 size: 14 residues. V was cut by 2 bases and J by 3 bases, with 10 bases left in between. Here the CDR3 reads CASSLMSQDYGYTF. DNA for the CDR3: TGTGCCAGCAGCTTAATGTCCCAGGACTATGGCTACACCTTC. The whole variable domain, remainder taken from reference TRBV7-2 and TRBJ1-2, is GAGVSQSPSNKVTEKGKDVELRCDPISGHTALYWYRQSLGQGLEFLIYFQGNSAPDKSGLPSDRFSAERTGGSVSTLTIQRTQQEDSAVYLCASSLMSQDYGYTFGSGTRLTVV.

The chain has TRBV19 and TRBJ2-5; possible D gene TRBD1, 5 bases. Between the trimmed V and J ends, which lost 2 bases and 3 bases, there was a span of 13 bases. The CDR3 is 15 residues long. Germline CDR1 is LNHDA and CDR2 is SQIVND (reference sequence). The CDR3, as DNA: TGTGCCAGTAGTATACGTCTGACAGCCGAAGAGACCCAGTACTTC. Translation gives CASSIRLTAEETQYF.

The chain employs TRBV6-5 and TRBJ2-7; TRBD1 agrees at 10 bases. V lost 8 bases to trimming and J lost 3 bases; unmatched junction nucleotides: 4. Germline loops: CDR1 MNHEY, CDR2 SVGAGI. The CDR3 sequence is 13 residues long. The CDR3 loop reads CASSGTGDYEQYF. In DNA form, the CDR3 reads TGTGCCAGCTCCGGGACAGGGGACTACGAGCAGTACTTC.